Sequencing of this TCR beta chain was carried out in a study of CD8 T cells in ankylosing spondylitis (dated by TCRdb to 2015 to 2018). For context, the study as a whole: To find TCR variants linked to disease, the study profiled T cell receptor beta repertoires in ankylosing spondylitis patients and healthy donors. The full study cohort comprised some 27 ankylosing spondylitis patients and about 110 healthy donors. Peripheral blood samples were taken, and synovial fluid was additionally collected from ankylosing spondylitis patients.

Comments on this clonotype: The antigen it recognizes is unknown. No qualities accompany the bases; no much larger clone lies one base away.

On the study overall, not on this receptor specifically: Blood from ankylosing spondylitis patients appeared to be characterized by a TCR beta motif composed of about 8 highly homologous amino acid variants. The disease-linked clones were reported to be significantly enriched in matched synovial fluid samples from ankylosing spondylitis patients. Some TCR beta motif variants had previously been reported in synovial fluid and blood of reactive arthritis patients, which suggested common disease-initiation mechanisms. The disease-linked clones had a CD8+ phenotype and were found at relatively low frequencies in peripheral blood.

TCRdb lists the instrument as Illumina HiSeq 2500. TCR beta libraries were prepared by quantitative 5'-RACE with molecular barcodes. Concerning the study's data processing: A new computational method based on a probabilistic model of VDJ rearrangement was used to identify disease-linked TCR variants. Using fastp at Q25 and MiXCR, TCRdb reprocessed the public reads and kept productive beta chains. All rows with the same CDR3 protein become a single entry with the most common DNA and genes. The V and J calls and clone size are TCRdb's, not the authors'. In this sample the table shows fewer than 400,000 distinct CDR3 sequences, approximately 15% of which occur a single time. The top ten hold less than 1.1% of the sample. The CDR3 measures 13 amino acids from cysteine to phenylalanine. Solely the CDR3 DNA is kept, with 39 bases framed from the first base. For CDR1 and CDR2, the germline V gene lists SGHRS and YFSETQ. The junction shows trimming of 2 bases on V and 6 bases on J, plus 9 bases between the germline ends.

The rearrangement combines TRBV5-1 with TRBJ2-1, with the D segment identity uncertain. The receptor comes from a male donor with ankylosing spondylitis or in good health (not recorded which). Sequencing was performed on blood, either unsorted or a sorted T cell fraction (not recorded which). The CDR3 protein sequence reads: CASSFGRVNEQFF. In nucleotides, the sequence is TGCGCCAGCAGCTTTGGACGGGTCAATGAGCAGTTCTTC. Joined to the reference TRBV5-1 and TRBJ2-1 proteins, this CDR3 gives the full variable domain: KAGVTQTPRYLIKTRGQQVTLSCSPISGHRSVSWYQQTPGQGLQFLFEYFSETQRNKGNFPGRFSGRQFSNSRSEMNVSTLELGDSALYLCASSFGRVNEQFFGPGTRLTVL.